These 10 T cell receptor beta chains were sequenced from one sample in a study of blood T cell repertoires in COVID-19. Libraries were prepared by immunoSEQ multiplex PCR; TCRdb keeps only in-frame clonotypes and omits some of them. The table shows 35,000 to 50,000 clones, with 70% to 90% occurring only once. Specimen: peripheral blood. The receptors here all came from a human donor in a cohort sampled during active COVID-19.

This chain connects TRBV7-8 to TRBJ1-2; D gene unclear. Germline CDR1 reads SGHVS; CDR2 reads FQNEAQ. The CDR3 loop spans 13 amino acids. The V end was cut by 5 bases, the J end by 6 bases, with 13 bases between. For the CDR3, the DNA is TGTGCCAGCAGCGGCAGAGGGTGGGATGGCTACACCTTC. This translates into CASSGRGWDGYTF.

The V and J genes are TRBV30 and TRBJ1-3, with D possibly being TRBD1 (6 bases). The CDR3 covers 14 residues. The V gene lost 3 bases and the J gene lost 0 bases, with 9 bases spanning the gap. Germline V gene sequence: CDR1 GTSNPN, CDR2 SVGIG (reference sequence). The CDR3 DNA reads TGTGCCTGGAGAGAGACAGGCTCTGGAAACACCATATATTTT. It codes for CAWRETGSGNTIYF.

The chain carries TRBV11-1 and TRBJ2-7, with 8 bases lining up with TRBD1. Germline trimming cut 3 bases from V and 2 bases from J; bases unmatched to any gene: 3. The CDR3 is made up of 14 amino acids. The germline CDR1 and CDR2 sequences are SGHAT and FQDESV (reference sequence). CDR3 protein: CASSFIQGAYEQYF. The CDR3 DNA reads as TGTGCCAGCAGCTTTATACAGGGGGCCTACGAGCAGTACTTC.

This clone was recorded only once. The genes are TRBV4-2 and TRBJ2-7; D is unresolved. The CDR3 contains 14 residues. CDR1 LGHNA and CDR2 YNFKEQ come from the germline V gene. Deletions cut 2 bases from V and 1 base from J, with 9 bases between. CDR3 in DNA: TGTGCCAGCAGCCAATGGCTAGGTTCCTACGAGCAGTACTTC. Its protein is CASSQWLGSYEQYF.

DNA for the CDR3: TGCGCCAGCAGCTTGGGAACAGGGAAAAGTGAGCAGTACTTC. This sequence encodes CASSLGTGKSEQYF. The rearrangement joins TRBV5-1 to TRBJ2-7; D possibly corresponds to TRBD1 (6 bases). Germline V gene sequence: CDR1 SGHRS, CDR2 YFSETQ. This CDR3 contains 14 residues. The V end was cut by 0 bases, the J end by 7 bases, with 14 bases between.

CDR3 coding DNA: TGTGCCAGCAGTCCCGGGACAGGGTACCAGCCCCAGCATTTT. This sequence encodes CASSPGTGYQPQHF. The J gene is TRBJ1-5, the V gene TRBV27; 9 bases map to TRBD1. CDR1 and CDR2 (germline): MNHEY, SMNVEV (reference sequence). J gave up 7 bases and V 5 bases, and 6 bases lay outside the gene matches. CDR3 length equals 14 residues.

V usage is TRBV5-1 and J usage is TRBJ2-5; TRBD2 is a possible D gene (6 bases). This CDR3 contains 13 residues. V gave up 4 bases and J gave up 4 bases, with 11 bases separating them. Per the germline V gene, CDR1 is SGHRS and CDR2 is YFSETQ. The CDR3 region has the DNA TGCGCCAGCAGCCCGAGGGGAGGAGAGACCCAGTACTTC. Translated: CASSPRGGETQYF.

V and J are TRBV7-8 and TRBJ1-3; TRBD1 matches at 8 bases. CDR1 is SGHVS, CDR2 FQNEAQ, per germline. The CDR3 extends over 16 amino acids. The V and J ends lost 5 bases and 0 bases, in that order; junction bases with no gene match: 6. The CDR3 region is CASSARDRSSGNTIYF. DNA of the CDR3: TGTGCCAGCAGCGCCCGGGACAGGAGCTCTGGAAACACCATATATTTT.

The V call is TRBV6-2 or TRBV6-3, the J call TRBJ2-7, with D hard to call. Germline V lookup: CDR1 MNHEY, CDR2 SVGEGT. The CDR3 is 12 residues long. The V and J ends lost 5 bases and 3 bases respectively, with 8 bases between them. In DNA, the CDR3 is TGTGCCAGCAGTCTACCAATCTACGAGCAGTACTTC. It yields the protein CASSLPIYEQYF.

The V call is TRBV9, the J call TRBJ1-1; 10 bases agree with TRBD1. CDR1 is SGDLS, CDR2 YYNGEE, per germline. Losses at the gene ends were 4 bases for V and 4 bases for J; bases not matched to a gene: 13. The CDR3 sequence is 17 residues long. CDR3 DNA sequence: TGTGCCAGCAGCCCAAGAGGCGACAGGGGGCCGGTCACTGAAGCTTTCTTT. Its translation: CASSPRGDRGPVTEAFF.